The 29 T cell receptor beta chains given below trace back to one sample, sequenced in a study of blood T cell repertoires in COVID-19. Assay used: immunoSEQ multiplex PCR; TCRdb lists only in-frame clones, some missing. This sample has approximately 300,000 clones; around 84% occur once, and the top ten carry more than 9%. The sample taken for sequencing was PBMCs or T cells enriched from blood (not recorded which). These receptor sequences come from a woman in her late teens or twenties who had recovered from COVID-19.

CDR3 DNA sequence: TGTGCCAGCAGCCCACAAGAGGACAGCTACAATGAAAAACTGTTTTTT. Amino acids: CASSPQEDSYNEKLFF. The V and J genes are TRBV7-9 and TRBJ1-4; D is perhaps TRBD1 (6 bases). The germline gives CDR1 SEHNR, CDR2 FQNEAQ (reference sequence). V was cut by 5 bases and J by 5 bases, with 18 bases left in between. This CDR3 has 16 residues.

CDR3 nucleotides: TGTGCCAGCAGTCGGACTAGCGGGGGCCCGAGAGATACGCAGTATTTT. It specifies CASSRTSGGPRDTQYF. The V gene is TRBV3-1 (or the pseudogene TRBV3-2), the J gene TRBJ2-3, with 13 bases matching TRBD2. Trimming removed 6 bases from V and 5 bases from J; junction bases left unmatched: 8. CDR3 length: 16 amino acids. In germline, CDR1 is LGHDT, CDR2 YNNKEL (reference sequence).

The count of this clone is one. The chain is built from TRBV11-2 and TRBJ1-5; 7 bases line up with TRBD1. The CDR3 loop spans 14 amino acids. Germline CDR1 reads SGHAT; CDR2 reads FQNNGV. Trimming at V came to 6 bases and at J to 3 bases, leaving 5 bases not matched to a gene. CDR3 amino acids: CASSAGQTNQPQHF. The CDR3 bases are TGTGCCAGCAGTGCGGGACAGACCAATCAGCCCCAGCATTTT.

The rearrangement joins TRBV5-1 to TRBJ2-1; 7 bases match TRBD1. With V trimmed by 5 bases and J by 3 bases, 11 bases remained unmatched. The CDR3 runs 16 residues. Germline CDR1 is SGHRS and CDR2 is YFSETQ. The CDR3 reads CASSPTGSWGYNEQFF. CDR3 DNA: TGCGCCAGCAGTCCGACAGGGTCGTGGGGCTACAATGAGCAGTTCTTC. Full variable domain (rest looked up from reference TRBV5-1 and TRBJ2-1): KAGVTQTPRYLIKTRGQQVTLSCSPISGHRSVSWYQQTPGQGLQFLFEYFSETQRNKGNFPGRFSGRQFSNSRSEMNVSTLELGDSALYLCASSPTGSWGYNEQFFGPGTRLTVL.

Only one count was recorded for this clone. V usage is TRBV19 and J usage is TRBJ2-3; TRBD1 matches at 10 bases. Germline CDR1 is LNHDA and CDR2 is SQIVND (reference sequence). V lost 4 bases and J lost 1; bases outside the gene matches: 5. This CDR3 is built from 16 residues. CDR3 region: CASSTRQGAGTDTQYF. The CDR3 nucleotides read TGTGCCAGTAGTACCCGACAGGGGGCTGGCACAGATACGCAGTATTTT.

The J gene is TRBJ1-1, the V gene TRBV15; D possibly corresponds to TRBD1 (5 bases). The germline gives CDR1 LNHNV, CDR2 YYDKDF (reference sequence). The CDR3 is 15 amino acids. The V end lost 1 base, the J end lost 0 bases, and 9 bases lay between the germline ends. The CDR3 loop is CATSRGTNMNTEAFF. CDR3 sequence (DNA): TGTGCCACCAGCAGAGGGACAAACATGAACACTGAAGCTTTCTTT. The full variable domain, in which reference TRBV15 and TRBJ1-1 provide the parts outside the CDR3, is DAMVIQNPRYQVTQFGKPVTLSCSQTLNHNVMYWYQQKSSQAPKLLFHYYDKDFNNEADTPDNFQSRRPNTSFCFLDIRSPGLGDTAMYLCATSRGTNMNTEAFFGQGTRLTVV.

The chain links TRBV20-1 to TRBJ2-3; D uncertain. The V end lost 3 bases, the J end lost 6 bases, and 4 bases lay between the germline ends. Germline V gene data show CDR1 as DFQATT and CDR2 as SNEGSKA (reference sequence). This CDR3 comprises 10 residues. CDR3 bases: TGCAGTGCTAGCCTGGATACGCAGTATTTT. It specifies CSASLDTQYF.

This chain uses TRBV2 with TRBJ2-1, with 14 bases matching TRBD2. CDR1 is SNHLY, CDR2 FYNNEI, per germline. The V segment lost 5 bases and the J segment 8 bases; nucleotides outside the gene matches: 20. The CDR3 length is 20 residues. This CDR3 is CASSPQGLAGVLSESHEQFF. CDR3 DNA sequence: TGTGCCAGCAGTCCCCAGGGACTAGCGGGAGTCCTCTCCGAGAGCCATGAGCAGTTCTTC.

This clone was seen only a few times. The V gene is TRBV30, the J gene TRBJ1-2, with D uncertain. Trimming removed 3 bases at V and 5 bases at J, with 10 bases between. The CDR3 is made up of 12 amino acids. The germline CDR1 and CDR2 sequences are GTSNPN and SVGIG (reference sequence). CDR3 DNA: TGTGCCTGGAGCTCGGGGATTTATGGCTACACCTTC. The encoded protein is CAWSSGIYGYTF. Full variable domain (outside the CDR3, taken from reference TRBV30 and TRBJ1-2): SQTIHQWPATLVQPVGSPLSLECTVEGTSNPNLYWYRQAAGRGLQLLFYSVGIGQISSEVPQNLSASRPQDRQFILSSKKLLLSDSGFYLCAWSSGIYGYTFGSGTRLTVV.

The gene calls are TRBV25-1 and TRBJ2-1, with D possibly being TRBD1 (6 bases). This CDR3 region has 14 residues. Germline V gene data show CDR1 as MGHDK and CDR2 as SYGVNS. Trimming cost V 3 bases and J 1 base, with 7 bases left between them. CDR3 coding DNA: TGTGCCAGCAGTGAGCAGGGGTCCTACAATGAGCAGTTCTTC. It is translated as CASSEQGSYNEQFF.

The rearrangement joins TRBV3-1 (or the pseudogene TRBV3-2) to TRBJ1-1; TRBD1 is a possible D gene (5 bases). Trimming stripped 0 bases from V and 11 bases from J, with 19 bases between. In germline, CDR1 is LGHDT, CDR2 YNNKEL (reference sequence). The CDR3 spans 15 residues. The CDR3 DNA reads as TGTGCCAGCAGCCAAGATGTGACAGAAATTTCGAGGGCTTTCTTT. Protein: CASSQDVTEISRAFF.

The genes are TRBV6-5 and TRBJ1-1; D uncertain. The CDR3 consists of 15 residues. Between the trimmed V and J ends, which lost 0 bases and 4 bases, there was a span of 12 bases. Germline V CDR1 and CDR2: MNHEY, SVGAGI. CDR3 DNA: TGTGCCAGCAGTTACTCGACCGGGGTCGGCACTGAAGCTTTCTTT. This gives the protein CASSYSTGVGTEAFF.

The rearrangement joins TRBV18 to TRBJ2-1, with D perhaps TRBD2 (6 bases). V gave up 0 bases and J gave up 7 bases, with 16 bases separating them. The CDR3 consists of 16 residues. Germline V gives CDR1 KGHSH, CDR2 LQKENI. CDR3 nucleotide sequence: TGTGCCAGCTCACCACCATCAGGAGGGCTCGGGAATGAGCAGTTCTTC. Its translation is CASSPPSGGLGNEQFF.

The chain combines TRBV18 with TRBJ1-6; perhaps TRBD1 as D (6 bases). V gave up 6 bases and J gave up 0 bases, with 9 bases separating them. The CDR3 covers 15 residues. CDR1 KGHSH and CDR2 LQKENI come from the germline V gene. In DNA form, the CDR3 reads TGTGCCAGCTCCCAGGGGAGCTCCTATAATTCACCCCTCCACTTT. Encoded protein: CASSQGSSYNSPLHF. Full variable domain (outside the CDR3, taken from reference TRBV18 and TRBJ1-6): NAGVMQNPRHLVRRRGQEARLRCSPMKGHSHVYWYRQLPEEGLKFMVYLQKENIIDESGMPKERFSAEFPKEGPSILRIQQVVRGDSAAYFCASSQGSSYNSPLHFGNGTRLTVT.

This chain links TRBV30 with TRBJ1-2, with D perhaps TRBD1 (5 bases). The CDR3 is 22 residues long. Germline V gene sequence: CDR1 GTSNPN, CDR2 SVGIG (reference sequence). The V gene lost 1 base and the J gene lost 5 bases, with 38 bases spanning the gap. The CDR3, as DNA: TGTGCCTGGAGTGAGTCCCACCCAAACATTGGACATAATCCGCCGTTTTATTATGGCTACACCTTC. Protein: CAWSESHPNIGHNPPFYYGYTF.

The rearrangement links TRBV5-6 to TRBJ1-2; 10 bases agree with TRBD1. V trimming: 4 bases; J trimming: 6 bases; junction bases outside the gene matches: 12. The CDR3 sequence is 16 residues long. Germline loops: CDR1 SGHDT, CDR2 YYEEEE. DNA for the CDR3: TGTGCCAGCAGCCGATATGATCCGGGACAGGGGCATGGCTACACCTTC. Its protein is CASSRYDPGQGHGYTF.

The genes are TRBV5-1 and TRBJ2-2; D not resolved. Trimming stripped 3 bases from V and 6 bases from J, with 9 bases between. This CDR3 contains 13 residues. Germline CDR1 reads SGHRS; CDR2 reads YFSETQ. The CDR3 region is CASSSLGPGELFF. The CDR3 nucleotides read TGCGCCAGCAGCTCGCTAGGCCCCGGGGAGCTGTTTTTT.

This clone is a singleton in its sample. V gene TRBV12-5 combines with J gene TRBJ2-2, with TRBD1 identical over 9 bases. CDR1 and CDR2 from the germline V gene are LGHNT and FRNRAP. V dropped 1 base and J dropped 4; count of bases not matched to a gene: 7. This CDR3 has 17 residues. The CDR3 protein is CASGLATGGVGTGELFF. The DNA of the CDR3 is TGTGCTAGTGGTTTGGCCACAGGGGGCGTAGGCACCGGGGAGCTGTTTTTT. Full variable domain (outside the CDR3, taken from reference TRBV12-5 and TRBJ2-2): DARVTQTPRHKVTEMGQEVTMRCQPILGHNTVFWYRQTMMQGLELLAYFRNRAPLDDSGMPKDRFSAEMPDATLATLKIQPSEPRDSAVYFCASGLATGGVGTGELFFGEGSRLTVL.

A few counts support this clone. The rearrangement joins TRBV10-3 to TRBJ1-6; 8 bases fit TRBD1. The trim removed 7 bases at V and 7 bases at J, leaving 9 bases unmatched. The CDR3 is 15 amino acids. Germline lookup yields CDR1 ENHRY and CDR2 SYGVKD. The CDR3 DNA follows: TGTGCCATCAAACCCGGACAGGGTAAAAATTCACCCCTCCACTTT. Translation: CAIKPGQGKNSPLHF.

This clone was seen a single time. Relative to the germline gene, one junction end is altered; a read error may explain this. The chain couples TRBV7-2 to TRBJ2-7; 7 bases map to TRBD2. The germline V gene has CDR1 SGHTA and CDR2 FQGNSA. The CDR3 has 14 amino acids. The CDR3 reads CASSLSLGDYAQYF. The CDR3 nucleotides read TGTGCCAGCAGCTTAAGTTTGGGGGACTACGCGCAGTACTTC.

This chain connects TRBV6-1 to TRBJ2-7, with 7 bases matching TRBD1. CDR3 size: 15 residues. Germline values: CDR1 MNHNS, CDR2 SASEGT. V dropped 3 bases and J dropped 3; count of bases not matched to a gene: 8. CDR3 DNA: TGTGCCAGCAGTGACATACAGGGGAAGTTCTACGAGCAGTACTTC. It yields the protein CASSDIQGKFYEQYF.

This chain joins TRBV7-3 and TRBJ1-2, with 9 bases fitting TRBD1. CDR1 SGHTA and CDR2 FQGTGA come from the germline V gene. The CDR3 has 13 amino acids. V lost 6 bases, J lost 3 bases, and 2 bases stayed unmatched. CDR3 amino acids: CASRGQGDYGYTF. DNA of the CDR3: TGTGCCAGCAGGGGACAGGGCGACTATGGCTACACCTTC.

J is TRBJ2-1 and V is TRBV11-3, with TRBD2 as a possible D gene (5 bases). CDR3 length: 15 amino acids. The germline V and J ends were trimmed by 2 bases and 8 bases, with 16 bases remaining between them. Germline lookup yields CDR1 SGHNT and CDR2 YENEEA. This CDR3 reads CASSLRVGAGDEQFF. As DNA, the CDR3 is TGTGCCAGCAGCTTAAGAGTTGGAGCCGGGGATGAGCAGTTCTTC.

The gene calls are TRBV11-3 and TRBJ1-1; tentative D call: TRBD1 (5 bases). The CDR3 covers 13 residues. CDR1 is SGHNT and CDR2 is YENEEA in the germline V gene. With 3 bases removed from V and 7 bases from J, the gap between germline ends came to 12 bases. Here the CDR3 DNA reads TGTGCCAGCAGCTTTGGAAGCCAGGGTGAAGCTTTCTTT. It codes for CASSFGSQGEAFF.

The chain recombines TRBV19 with TRBJ1-1, with 7 bases lining up with TRBD1. V shed 6 bases and J 0 bases; nucleotides not matched to a gene: 7. Germline V CDR1 and CDR2: LNHDA, SQIVND (reference sequence). CDR3 length: 15 amino acids. CDR3 region: CASRGGLGVNTEAFF. In nucleotides, the CDR3 is TGTGCCAGTAGAGGGGGCTTGGGGGTGAACACTGAAGCTTTCTTT. The variable domain in full, completed from reference TRBV19 and TRBJ1-1, reads DGGITQSPKYLFRKEGQNVTLSCEQNLNHDAMYWYRQDPGQGLRLIYYSQIVNDFQKGDIAEGYSVSREKKESFPLTVTSAQKNPTAFYLCASRGGLGVNTEAFFGQGTRLTVV.

This rearrangement joins TRBV7-2 to TRBJ1-1, with D possibly TRBD1 on 6 matching bases. In germline, CDR1 is SGHTA, CDR2 FQGNSA. This CDR3 is 16 amino acids long. V was shortened by 5 bases and J by 2 bases, with 18 bases between the two germline ends. In DNA, the CDR3 is TGTGCCAGCAGCGGGGGGGGCAGCTCCCTAAACACTGAAGCTTTCTTT. It codes for CASSGGGSSLNTEAFF.

This clone has just a few counts. The chain joins TRBV7-9 to TRBJ1-1, with 8 bases matching TRBD1. Germline-derived CDR1 and CDR2 are SEHNR and FQNEAQ (reference sequence). The CDR3 is 15 amino acids. The V segment lost 4 bases and the J segment 1 base; nucleotides outside the gene matches: 5. CDR3 residues: CASSSQGTGNTEAFF. For the CDR3, the DNA is TGTGCCAGCAGCTCCCAGGGGACAGGGAACACTGAAGCTTTCTTT.

In its sample, this clone was seen once. The chain recombines TRBV5-6 with TRBJ2-3; 7 bases are shared with TRBD1. Germline assignment: CDR1 SGHDT and CDR2 YYEEEE. Trimming removed 0 bases from V and 2 bases from J; junction bases left unmatched: 12. This CDR3 comprises 18 residues. CDR3 bases: TGTGCCAGCAGCTTGGGAACCCCGAGGGGGCCTGACACAGATACGCAGTATTTT. Encoded protein: CASSLGTPRGPDTDTQYF.

The chain recombines TRBV15 with TRBJ2-5; TRBD1 agrees at 9 bases. The CDR3 extends over 14 amino acids. The V and J ends lost 1 base and 3 bases, in that order; junction bases with no gene match: 0. CDR1 LNHNV and CDR2 YYDKDF come from the germline V gene (reference sequence). CDR3 nucleotide sequence: TGTGCCACCAGCAGAGGGACAGGGGAAGAGACCCAGTACTTC. This translates into CATSRGTGEETQYF.